What follows describes a single T cell receptor beta chain. The sample comes from a study of T cells after yellow fever vaccination. The germline V gene encodes CDR1 SEHNR and CDR2 FQNEAQ (reference sequence). Trimming stripped 4 bases from V and 3 bases from J, with 6 bases between. The CDR3 is 12 residues long. TCRdb reanalysed the 5' RACE reads using MiXCR and keeps one entry per CDR3 protein. The profile covers about 630,000 distinct CDR3 sequences, with around 12% appearing a single time and about 16% taken by the ten largest. The rearrangement joins TRBV7-9 to TRBJ1-2; TRBD1 might be the D (6 bases). The sequencing used PBMCs, collected on the day of the yellow fever booster vaccination. The TCR was taken from a man aged 25-45 years who received the YFV17D yellow fever vaccine. The CDR3 nucleotides read TGTGCCAGCAGCTGGACAGACTATGGCTACACCTTC. It encodes CASSWTDYGYTF.